This T cell receptor (beta chain) derives from a study of blood T cell repertoires in COVID-19. The germline CDR1 and CDR2 sequences are SGHTA and FQGNSA. The CDR3 spans 14 residues. The V gene lost 1 base and the J gene lost 4 bases, with 10 bases spanning the gap. The table came from immunoSEQ multiplex PCR; TCRdb's copy has only in-frame clones and leaves some out. This sample has about 69,000 clones, with roughly four fifths found just once. V usage is TRBV7-2 and J usage is TRBJ1-2, with D unresolved. The sample was peripheral blood. This clonotype was obtained from a man in his fifties with COVID-19, enrolled during active disease. For the CDR3, the DNA is TGTGCCAGCAGCTTAGAAGCCGGAGTCTATGGCTACACCTTC. Encoded protein: CASSLEAGVYGYTF.